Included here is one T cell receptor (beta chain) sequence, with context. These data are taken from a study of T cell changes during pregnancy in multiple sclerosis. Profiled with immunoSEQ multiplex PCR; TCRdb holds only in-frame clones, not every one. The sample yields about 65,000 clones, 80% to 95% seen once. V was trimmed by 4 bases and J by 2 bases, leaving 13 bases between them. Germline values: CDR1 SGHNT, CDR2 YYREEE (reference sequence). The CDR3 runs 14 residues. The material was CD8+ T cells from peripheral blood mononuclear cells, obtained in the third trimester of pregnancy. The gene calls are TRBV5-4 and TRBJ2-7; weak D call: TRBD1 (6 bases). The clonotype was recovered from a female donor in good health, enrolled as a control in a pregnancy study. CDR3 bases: TGTGCCAGCAGCCAACAGACAGGAACCTACGAGCAGTACTTC. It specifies CASSQQTGTYEQYF.